This entry lists 17 T cell receptor beta chains sequenced from one sample in a study of T-cell memory formation after mild COVID-19. In TCRdb, the 5' RACE reads were re-called with MiXCR into one record per CDR3 protein. The profile shows roughly 450,000 distinct CDR3 sequences, about 20% of them singletons. The specimen was PBMCs or a T cell subset sorted from them (not recorded which). These receptor sequences come from an adult woman who had mild COVID-19 (a few samples of this study predate the infection). Cell type and time point are not known.

The rearrangement links TRBV28 to TRBJ2-3; 7 bases match TRBD2. This CDR3 contains 14 residues. The V gene end was trimmed by 4 bases and the J gene end by 2 bases; junction bases not matched to a gene: 3. Germline CDR1 is MDHEN and CDR2 is SYDVKM. The CDR3 sequence: CASSYTSVTDTQYF. As DNA, the CDR3 is TGTGCCAGCAGTTACACTAGCGTCACAGATACGCAGTATTTT.

The chain is built from TRBV12-3 or TRBV12-4 and TRBJ1-3; no clear D. This CDR3 has 13 amino acids. The V and J ends lost 4 bases and 0 bases respectively, with 4 bases between them. The CDR3 DNA follows: TGTGCCAGCAGTTATATCTCTGGAAACACCATATATTTT. Its translation is CASSYISGNTIYF.

The V call is TRBV30, the J call TRBJ2-2; 11 bases map to TRBD2. Trimming took 3 bases from V and 4 from J; bases not matched to a gene: 7. There are 16 residues in the CDR3. Germline V gene sequence: CDR1 GTSNPN, CDR2 SVGIG (reference sequence). The CDR3 loop reads CAWRLSGRGITGELFF. The CDR3 DNA is TGTGCCTGGAGACTTAGCGGGAGGGGTATCACCGGGGAGCTGTTTTTT.

The chain joins TRBV5-1 to TRBJ1-1; a possible D gene is TRBD1 (6 bases). Germline CDR1 and CDR2: SGHRS and YFSETQ. V dropped 4 bases and J dropped 6 bases, with 10 bases sitting between them. CDR3 size: 12 residues. CDR3 in DNA: TGCGCCAGCAGCGGGTCAGGGGCTGAAGCTTTCTTT. Protein: CASSGSGAEAFF.

This clonotype was picked up a small number of times. This rearrangement joins TRBV19 to TRBJ1-4; possibly TRBD1 for D (6 bases). The germline gives CDR1 LNHDA, CDR2 SQIVND (reference sequence). The CDR3 runs 12 residues. Trimming cost V 5 bases and J 10 bases, with 11 bases left between them. This chain's CDR3 is CASSVTRGKLFF. In DNA form, the CDR3 reads TGTGCCAGTAGTGTGACCAGGGGAAAACTGTTTTTT.

In its sample, this clonotype was seen a few times. The V call is TRBV12-3 or TRBV12-4, the J call TRBJ1-1; D remains unclear. The ends were cut back, 2 bases at V and 10 bases at J, with 5 bases in the middle. The CDR3 covers 10 residues. The CDR3 coding sequence is TGTGCCAGCAGTTTAATGGGAGCTTTCTTT. Amino acid sequence: CASSLMGAFF.

The chain has TRBV4-1 and TRBJ1-1; possibly TRBD1 for D (5 bases). This CDR3 has 18 residues. Germline-derived CDR1 and CDR2 are MGHRA and YSYEKL. Trimming stripped 0 bases from V and 4 bases from J, with 21 bases between. CDR3 in DNA: TGCGCCAGCAGCCAAGATCCCCGGGTAGGGGAGAGAGGCACTGAAGCTTTCTTT. Its protein is CASSQDPRVGERGTEAFF.

In its sample, this clonotype was seen many times. The chain recombines TRBV19 with TRBJ2-3; D call uncertain. V was cut by 3 bases and J by 4 bases, with 8 bases left in between. CDR1 and CDR2 (germline): LNHDA, SQIVND (reference sequence). The CDR3 runs to 13 residues. The CDR3 loop is CASSIAGADTQYF. Written as DNA, the CDR3 is TGTGCCAGTAGTATTGCCGGTGCAGATACGCAGTATTTT.

CDR3 residues: CASKGLAGETQYF. CDR3 nucleotides: TGTGCCAGCAAGGGACTAGCAGGAGAGACCCAGTACTTC. The chain links TRBV2 to TRBJ2-5, with 9 bases matching TRBD2. From germline, CDR1 is SNHLY and CDR2 FYNNEI. J lost 4 bases, V lost 7 bases, and 4 bases had no gene match. This CDR3 has 13 amino acids.

The chain couples TRBV7-3 to TRBJ2-3, with 13 bases aligning to TRBD2. The CDR3 totals 16 residues. V was pared by 0 bases and J by 5 bases, with 2 bases of the junction left unmatched. The germline V gene has CDR1 SGHTA and CDR2 FQGTGA. The CDR3 region has the DNA TGTGCCAGCAGCTTAACGGGACTAGCGGGAATAGATACGCAGTATTTT. Translating gives CASSLTGLAGIDTQYF.

This clonotype was found a few times. CDR3 coding DNA: TGCGCCAGCAGCTTCCAGTCCGGGACTGGGGAGACCCAGTACTTC. Its protein is CASSFQSGTGETQYF. V usage is TRBV5-1 and J usage is TRBJ2-5; D perhaps matches TRBD2 (6 bases). The length of the CDR3 is 15 residues. V lost 2 bases and J lost 5, with 16 bases in between. Germline V gene sequence: CDR1 SGHRS, CDR2 YFSETQ. The entire variable domain, with the rest obtained from reference TRBV5-1 and TRBJ2-5, is as follows: KAGVTQTPRYLIKTRGQQVTLSCSPISGHRSVSWYQQTPGQGLQFLFEYFSETQRNKGNFPGRFSGRQFSNSRSEMNVSTLELGDSALYLCASSFQSGTGETQYFGPGTRLLVL.

The genes are TRBV2 and TRBJ1-1; 10 positions match TRBD1. The trim removed 5 bases at V and 6 bases at J, leaving 3 bases unmatched. The CDR3 loop spans 13 amino acids. Germline CDR1 SNHLY, CDR2 FYNNEI. CDR3 in amino acids: CASSRTGGSEAFF. For the CDR3, the DNA is TGTGCCAGCAGTCGGACAGGGGGTTCTGAAGCTTTCTTT.

By frequency in the sample, this clonotype is medium-sized (0.01 to 0.1%). The chain carries TRBV7-2 and TRBJ2-1; 8 bases are shared with TRBD2. V gave up 2 bases and J gave up 1 base; unmatched junction bases: 4. Germline CDR1 SGHTA, CDR2 FQGNSA. This CDR3 comprises 16 residues. CDR3 loop: CASSLLGGGSYNEQFF. DNA for the CDR3: TGTGCCAGCAGCTTATTGGGCGGGGGGTCCTACAATGAGCAGTTCTTC.

This clonotype was found many times. This chain joins TRBV12-3 or TRBV12-4 and TRBJ2-1; tentative D call: TRBD1 (7 bases). Trimming took 8 bases from V and 5 from J, leaving 19 bases between them. This CDR3 region has 15 residues. The CDR3 loop is CASRQQGRFHNEQFF. Written as DNA, the CDR3 is TGTGCCAGCCGACAACAGGGGAGGTTCCACAATGAGCAGTTCTTC.

This chain links TRBV10-3 with TRBJ2-7; TRBD1 might be the D (6 bases). Trimming removed 8 bases from V and 3 bases from J, with 8 bases in between. Germline assignment: CDR1 ENHRY and CDR2 SYGVKD. CDR3 length: 11 amino acids. In DNA, the CDR3 is TGTGCCATCGGACAGAGCTACGAGCAGTACTTC. Its translation is CAIGQSYEQYF.

The CDR3, as DNA: TGTGCCAGCGCGTCCCCAGGGTCCTCTGGAAACACCATATATTTT. It is translated as CASASPGSSGNTIYF. The chain combines TRBV6-6 with TRBJ1-3, with D possibly being TRBD1 (5 bases). Between the trimmed V and J ends, which lost 8 bases and 0 bases, there was a span of 14 bases. Germline V CDR1 and CDR2: MNHNY, SVGAGI (reference sequence). The CDR3 totals 15 residues.

The chain employs TRBV12-3 or TRBV12-4 and TRBJ2-1; weak D call: TRBD1 (5 bases). This CDR3 spans 15 amino acids. V was cut by 3 bases and J by 5 bases, with 14 bases left in between. Here the CDR3 reads CASSLGQAWDNEQFF. The CDR3 DNA sequence: TGTGCCAGCAGTTTGGGGCAGGCATGGGACAATGAGCAGTTCTTC.